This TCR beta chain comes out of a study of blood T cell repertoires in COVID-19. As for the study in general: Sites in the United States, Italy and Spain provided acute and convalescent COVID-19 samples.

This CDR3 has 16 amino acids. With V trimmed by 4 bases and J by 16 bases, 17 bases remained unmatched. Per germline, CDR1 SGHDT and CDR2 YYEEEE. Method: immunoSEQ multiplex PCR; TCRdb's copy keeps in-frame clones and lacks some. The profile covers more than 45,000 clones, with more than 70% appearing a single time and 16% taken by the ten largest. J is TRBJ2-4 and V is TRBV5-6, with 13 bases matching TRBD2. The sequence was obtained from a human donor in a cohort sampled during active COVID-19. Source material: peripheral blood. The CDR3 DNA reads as TGTGCCAGCAGCCAGACTAGCGGGGGGTTTCCGCGATTCCGCTACTTC. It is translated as CASSQTSGGFPRFRYF.